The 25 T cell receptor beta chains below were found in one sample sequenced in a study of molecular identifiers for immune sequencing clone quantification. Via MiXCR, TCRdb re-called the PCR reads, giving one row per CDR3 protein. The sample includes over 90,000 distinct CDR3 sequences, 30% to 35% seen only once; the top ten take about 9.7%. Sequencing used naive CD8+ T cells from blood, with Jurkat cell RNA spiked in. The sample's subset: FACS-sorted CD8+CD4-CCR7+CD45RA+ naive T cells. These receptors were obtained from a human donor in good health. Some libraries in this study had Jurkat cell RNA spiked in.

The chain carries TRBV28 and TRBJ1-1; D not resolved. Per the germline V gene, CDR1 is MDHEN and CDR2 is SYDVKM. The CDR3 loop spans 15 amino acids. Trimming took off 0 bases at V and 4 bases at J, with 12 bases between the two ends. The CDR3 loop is CASSLWGGMGTEAFF. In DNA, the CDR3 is TGTGCCAGCAGTTTATGGGGAGGGATGGGCACTGAAGCTTTCTTT.

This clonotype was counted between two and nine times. CDR3: CASSTRTGYTDTQYF. The CDR3 DNA follows: TGTGCCAGTAGTACCAGGACAGGGTACACAGATACGCAGTATTTT. The chain carries TRBV19 and TRBJ2-3; the match to TRBD1 covers 8 bases. Germline V gene sequence: CDR1 LNHDA, CDR2 SQIVND (reference sequence). The CDR3 has 15 amino acids. V dropped 4 bases and J dropped 2; count of bases not matched to a gene: 5.

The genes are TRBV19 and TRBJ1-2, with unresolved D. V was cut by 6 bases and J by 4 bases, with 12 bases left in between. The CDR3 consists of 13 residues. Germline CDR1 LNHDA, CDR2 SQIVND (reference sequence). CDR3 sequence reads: CASSPGVPYGYTF. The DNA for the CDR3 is TGTGCCAGTAGCCCGGGAGTACCCTATGGCTACACCTTC.

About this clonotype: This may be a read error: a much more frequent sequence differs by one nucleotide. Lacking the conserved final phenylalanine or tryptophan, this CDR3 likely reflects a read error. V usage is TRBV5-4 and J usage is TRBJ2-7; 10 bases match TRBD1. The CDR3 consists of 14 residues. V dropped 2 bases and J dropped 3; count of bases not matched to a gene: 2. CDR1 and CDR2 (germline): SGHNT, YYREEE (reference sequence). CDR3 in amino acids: CASSLWDRGYEQYI. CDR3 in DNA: TGTGCCAGCAGCTTATGGGACAGGGGCTACGAGCAGTACATC.

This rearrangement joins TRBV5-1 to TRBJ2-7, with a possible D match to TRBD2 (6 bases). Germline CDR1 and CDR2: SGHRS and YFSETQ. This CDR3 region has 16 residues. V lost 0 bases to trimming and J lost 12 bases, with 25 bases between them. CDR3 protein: CASSLGTLNWRGGGYF. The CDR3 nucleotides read TGCGCCAGCAGCTTGGGGACGCTAAACTGGCGGGGTGGTGGGTACTTC.

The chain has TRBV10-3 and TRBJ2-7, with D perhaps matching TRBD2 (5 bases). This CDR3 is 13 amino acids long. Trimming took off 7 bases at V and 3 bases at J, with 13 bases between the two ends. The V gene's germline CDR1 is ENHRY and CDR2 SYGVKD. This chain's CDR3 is CAIKNEGVYEQYF. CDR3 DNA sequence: TGTGCCATCAAGAATGAGGGAGTCTACGAGCAGTACTTC.

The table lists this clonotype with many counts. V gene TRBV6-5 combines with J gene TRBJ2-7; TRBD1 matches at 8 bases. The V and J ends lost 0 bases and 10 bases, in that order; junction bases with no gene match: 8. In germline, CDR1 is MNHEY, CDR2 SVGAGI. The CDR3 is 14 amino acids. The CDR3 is CASSYSWGQDVQYF. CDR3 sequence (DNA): TGTGCCAGCAGTTACTCTTGGGGACAGGACGTACAGTACTTC.

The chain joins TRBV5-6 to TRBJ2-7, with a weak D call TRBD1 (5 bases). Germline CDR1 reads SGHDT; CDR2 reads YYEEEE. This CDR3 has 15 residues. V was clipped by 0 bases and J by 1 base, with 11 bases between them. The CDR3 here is CASSLGVGPSYEQYF. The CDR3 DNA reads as TGTGCCAGCAGCTTGGGTGTGGGGCCGTCCTACGAGCAGTACTTC.

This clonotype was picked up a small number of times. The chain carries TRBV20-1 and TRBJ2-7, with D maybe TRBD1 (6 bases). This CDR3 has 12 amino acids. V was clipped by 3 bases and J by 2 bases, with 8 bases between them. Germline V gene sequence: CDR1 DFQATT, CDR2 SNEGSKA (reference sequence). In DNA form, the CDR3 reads TGCAGTGCTAGTGCAGGGGCCTACGAGCAGTACTTC. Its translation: CSASAGAYEQYF.

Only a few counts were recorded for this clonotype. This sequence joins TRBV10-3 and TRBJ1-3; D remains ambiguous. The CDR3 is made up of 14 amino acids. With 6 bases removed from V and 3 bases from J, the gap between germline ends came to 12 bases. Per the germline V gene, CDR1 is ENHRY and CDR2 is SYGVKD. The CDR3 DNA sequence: TGTGCCATCAGAGCCCTCGGAGGTGGAAACACCATATATTTT. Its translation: CAIRALGGGNTIYF.

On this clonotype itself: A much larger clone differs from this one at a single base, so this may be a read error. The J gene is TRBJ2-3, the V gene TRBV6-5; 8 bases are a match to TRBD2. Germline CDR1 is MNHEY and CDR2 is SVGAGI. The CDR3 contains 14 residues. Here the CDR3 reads CASSFLAGTDTQNF. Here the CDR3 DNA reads TGTGCCAGCAGTTTTCTAGCGGGCACAGATACGCAGAATTTT.

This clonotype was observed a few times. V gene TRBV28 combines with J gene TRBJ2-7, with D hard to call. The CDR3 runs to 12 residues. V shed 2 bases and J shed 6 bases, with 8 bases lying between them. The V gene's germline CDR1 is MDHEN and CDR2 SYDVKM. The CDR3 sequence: CASSLSGAEQYF. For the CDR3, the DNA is TGTGCCAGCAGTTTAAGTGGAGCCGAGCAGTACTTC.

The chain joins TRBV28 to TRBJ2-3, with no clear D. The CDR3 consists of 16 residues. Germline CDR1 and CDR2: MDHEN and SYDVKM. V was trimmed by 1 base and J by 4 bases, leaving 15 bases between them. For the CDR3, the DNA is TGTGCCAGCAGTTTATATTCCCGTGATATCGCAGATACGCAGTATTTT. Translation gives CASSLYSRDIADTQYF.

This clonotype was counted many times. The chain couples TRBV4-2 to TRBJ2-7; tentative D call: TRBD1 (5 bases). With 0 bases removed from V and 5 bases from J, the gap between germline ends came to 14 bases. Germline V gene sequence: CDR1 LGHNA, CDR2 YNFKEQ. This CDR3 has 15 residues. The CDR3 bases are TGTGCCAGCAGCCAAGATCTAAGGGGCTGGGACGAGCAGTACTTC. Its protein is CASSQDLRGWDEQYF.

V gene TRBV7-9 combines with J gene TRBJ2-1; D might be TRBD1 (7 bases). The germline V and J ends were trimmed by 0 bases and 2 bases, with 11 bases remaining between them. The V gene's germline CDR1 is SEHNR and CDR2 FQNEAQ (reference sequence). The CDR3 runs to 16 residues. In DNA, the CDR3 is TGTGCCAGCAGCTTAGCCCCAGGGGGGCCCTACAATGAGCAGTTCTTC. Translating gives CASSLAPGGPYNEQFF.

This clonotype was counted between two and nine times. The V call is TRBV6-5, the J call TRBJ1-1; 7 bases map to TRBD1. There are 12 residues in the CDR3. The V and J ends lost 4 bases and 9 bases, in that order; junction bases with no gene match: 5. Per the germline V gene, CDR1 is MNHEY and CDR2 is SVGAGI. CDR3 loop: CASSSGQAKAFF. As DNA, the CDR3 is TGTGCCAGCAGTTCTGGACAGGCTAAAGCTTTCTTT.

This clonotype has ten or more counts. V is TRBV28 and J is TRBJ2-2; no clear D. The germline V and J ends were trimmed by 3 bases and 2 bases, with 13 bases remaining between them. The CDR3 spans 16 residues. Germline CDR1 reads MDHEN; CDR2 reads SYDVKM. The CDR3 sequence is CASSFVRRLNTGELFF. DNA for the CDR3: TGTGCCAGCAGTTTTGTCCGACGGTTAAACACCGGGGAGCTGTTTTTT. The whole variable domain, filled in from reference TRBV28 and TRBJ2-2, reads DVKVTQSSRYLVKRTGEKVFLECVQDMDHENMFWYRQDPGLGLRLIYFSYDVKMKEKGDIPEGYSVSREKKERFSLILESASTNQTSMYLCASSFVRRLNTGELFFGEGSRLTVL.

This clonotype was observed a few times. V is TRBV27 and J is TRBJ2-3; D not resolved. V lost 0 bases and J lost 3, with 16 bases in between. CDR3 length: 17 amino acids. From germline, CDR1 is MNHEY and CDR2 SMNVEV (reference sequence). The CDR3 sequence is CASSLSGLSFLTDTQYF. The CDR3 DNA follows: TGTGCCAGCAGTTTATCCGGGCTGTCGTTCCTTACAGATACGCAGTATTTT.

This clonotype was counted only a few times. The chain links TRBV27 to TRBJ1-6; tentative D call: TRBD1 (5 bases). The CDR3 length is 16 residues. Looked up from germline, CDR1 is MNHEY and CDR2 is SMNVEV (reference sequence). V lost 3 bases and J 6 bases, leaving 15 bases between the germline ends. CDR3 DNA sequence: TGTGCCAGCAGTTTGGGTGTTCCAGGGAGTAATTCACCCCTCCACTTT. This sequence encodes CASSLGVPGSNSPLHF.

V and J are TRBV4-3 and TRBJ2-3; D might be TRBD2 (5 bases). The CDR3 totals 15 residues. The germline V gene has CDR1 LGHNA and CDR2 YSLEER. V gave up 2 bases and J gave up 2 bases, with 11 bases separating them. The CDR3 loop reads CASSQWRAVTDTQYF. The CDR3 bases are TGCGCCAGCAGCCAATGGCGGGCCGTCACAGATACGCAGTATTTT.

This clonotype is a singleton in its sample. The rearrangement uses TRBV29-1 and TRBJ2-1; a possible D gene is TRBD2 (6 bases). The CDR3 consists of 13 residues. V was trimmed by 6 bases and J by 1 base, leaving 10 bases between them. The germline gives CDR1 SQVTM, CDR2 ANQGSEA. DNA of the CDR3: TGCAGCGTCAGACTAGGGTCCTACAATGAGCAGTTCTTC. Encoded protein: CSVRLGSYNEQFF.

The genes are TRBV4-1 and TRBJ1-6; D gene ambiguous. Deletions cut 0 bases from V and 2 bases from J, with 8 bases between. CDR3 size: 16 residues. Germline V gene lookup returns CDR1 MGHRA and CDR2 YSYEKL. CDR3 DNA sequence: TGCGCCAGCAGCCAAGAGACCAGTACCTATAATTCACCCCTCCACTTT. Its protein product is CASSQETSTYNSPLHF.

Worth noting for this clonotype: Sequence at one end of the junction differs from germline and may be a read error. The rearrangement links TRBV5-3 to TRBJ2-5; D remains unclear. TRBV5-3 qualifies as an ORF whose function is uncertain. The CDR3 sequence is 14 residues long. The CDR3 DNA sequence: TGTGCCAGCAGCTTGGTGACGGGCCAAGAGACCCAGTACTTC. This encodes CASSLVTGQETQYF.

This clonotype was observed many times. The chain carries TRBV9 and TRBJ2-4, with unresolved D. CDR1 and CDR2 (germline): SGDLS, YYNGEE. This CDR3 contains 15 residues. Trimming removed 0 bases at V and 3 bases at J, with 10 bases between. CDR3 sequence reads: CASSVGSPGKNIQYF. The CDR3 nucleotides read TGTGCCAGCAGCGTAGGGAGTCCGGGCAAAAACATTCAGTACTTC.

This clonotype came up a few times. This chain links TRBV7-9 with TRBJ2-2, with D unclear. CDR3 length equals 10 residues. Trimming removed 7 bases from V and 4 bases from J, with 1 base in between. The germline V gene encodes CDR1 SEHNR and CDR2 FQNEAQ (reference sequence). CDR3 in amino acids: CASTTGELFF. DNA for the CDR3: TGTGCCAGCACCACCGGGGAGCTGTTTTTT.